The rows below give T cell receptor beta chains drawn from one sample of a study of memory CD4+ T cells and cytomegalovirus serostatus. TCRdb's copy holds only in-frame clones and misses some; the assay was immunoSEQ multiplex PCR. The sample carries around 62,000 clones, 60% to 85% recorded once. The sequencing sample was made of memory CD4+ T cells from blood. All receptors come from an adult in good health and CMV-seropositive. CDR3s include the opening cysteine and the closing phenylalanine or tryptophan.

CDR3 protein,CDR3 length,V gene
CASDPNRGTGPSYEQYF,17,TRBV11-2
CASSFPSGGTSTGELFF,17,TRBV5-1
CAWSREGLGEQYF,13,TRBV30
CASSLMINTEAFF,13,TRBV5-1
CSAQRLATNNEQFF,14,TRBV29-1
CASSWTGFLSTDTQYF,16,TRBV5-1
CASSSRGTGTGELFF,15,TRBV28
CASSQAVGQSNEQFF,15,TRBV4-2
CASRGIEQYF,10,TRBV27
CASSQKRGGYYGYTF,15,TRBV5-4
CASSFSGGSTDTQYF,15,TRBV6-5
CASSLEAGGGIQETQYF,17,TRBV5-8
CASSQELAGGETQYF,15,TRBV4-2
CASSRRSVRAGEAFF,15,TRBV5-6
CASTRQGAINQPQHF,15,TRBV19
CASSYKYEQYF,11,TRBV7-2
CASSGASGSSHEQFF,15,TRBV2
CASSPTAGQGSGANVLTF,18,TRBV28
CASSLGGAQGETQYF,15,TRBV28
CASSVSGDSYNEQFF,15,TRBV9
CASSPTSGTAHYGYTF,16,TRBV18